The 15 T cell receptor beta chains presented below share a single source sample, sequenced in a study of blood T cells in healthy people across ages. A sample-barcoded 5' primer and a J-beta primer mix were used in a second PCR of roughly 7 to 12 cycles. One entry per CDR3 protein, called by TCRdb with MiXCR from the 5' RACE reads. The repertoire holds 850,000 to 1,000,000 distinct CDR3 sequences, roughly half seen once, with about 20% in the top ten. Material: blood. These TCRs come from a woman aged 60 to 75 in good health.

This clonotype has a single count. This chain connects TRBV20-1 to TRBJ2-5; maybe TRBD1 (6 bases). Trimming pared 2 bases from V and 2 bases from J, leaving 27 bases between. Germline CDR1 reads DFQATT; CDR2 reads SNEGSKA (reference sequence). The CDR3 extends over 19 amino acids. The CDR3 coding sequence is TGCAGTGCTAGAACGAGTGGGGGCATCGGGGCAAAACGGCAAGAGACCCAGTACTTC. Translation: CSARTSGGIGAKRQETQYF.

The genes are TRBV18 and TRBJ1-2, with 8 nucleotides matching TRBD1. After removal of 4 bases from V and 4 bases from J, the junction contained 11 bases not matched to a gene. Germline V gene data show CDR1 as KGHSH and CDR2 as LQKENI. CDR3 size: 16 residues. The CDR3 nucleotides read TGTGCCAGCTCACACACCCAGGACAGGGCTTCCTATGGCTACACCTTC. Translated, it gives CASSHTQDRASYGYTF.

V usage is TRBV9 and J usage is TRBJ2-3, with TRBD1 as a possible D gene (6 bases). V was pared by 4 bases and J by 6 bases, with 15 bases between. Germline loops: CDR1 SGDLS, CDR2 YYNGEE. CDR3 length: 14 residues. The CDR3 coding sequence is TGTGCCAGCAGCCCGCAACAGGGATCCGATACGCAGTATTTT. Translated: CASSPQQGSDTQYF.

This sequence joins TRBV6-6 and TRBJ1-5, with a tentative D call TRBD1 (6 bases). This CDR3 comprises 16 residues. The V gene lost 6 bases and the J gene lost 2 bases, with 17 bases spanning the gap. CDR1 is MNHNY, CDR2 SVGAGI, per germline (reference sequence). The CDR3 sequence is CASRRTGNSGNQPQHF. The CDR3 nucleotides are TGTGCCAGCAGAAGAACAGGGAATTCGGGCAATCAGCCCCAGCATTTT.

J is TRBJ2-7 and V is TRBV28, with D possibly matching TRBD2 (5 bases). This CDR3 contains 15 residues. Deletions cut 4 bases from V and 1 base from J, with 14 bases between. The germline V gene encodes CDR1 MDHEN and CDR2 SYDVKM. CDR3 residues: CASSSILAPSYEQYF. CDR3 nucleotides: TGTGCCAGCAGTTCCATCCTAGCCCCATCCTACGAGCAGTACTTC.

This chain connects TRBV11-2 to TRBJ2-3; D not resolved. Germline V lookup: CDR1 SGHAT, CDR2 FQNNGV. V dropped 0 bases and J dropped 3 bases, with 13 bases sitting between them. The CDR3 loop spans 16 amino acids. CDR3 sequence (DNA): TGTGCCAGCAGCTTAGACGCCCACGCCGGGACAGATACGCAGTATTTT. As protein: CASSLDAHAGTDTQYF.

The chain uses TRBV25-1 and TRBJ1-1; D gene uncertain. Trimming pared 3 bases from V and 3 bases from J, leaving 5 bases between. The CDR3 length is 12 residues. Germline CDR1 and CDR2: MGHDK and SYGVNS. The CDR3 DNA sequence: TGTGCCAGCAGTGACTTTTACACTGAAGCTTTCTTT. Protein: CASSDFYTEAFF.

V usage is TRBV11-2 and J usage is TRBJ2-7, with 8 positions matching TRBD1. The V gene end was trimmed by 0 bases and the J gene end by 1 base; junction bases not matched to a gene: 5. The CDR3 runs to 16 residues. CDR1 and CDR2 (germline): SGHAT, FQNNGV. The CDR3 reads CASSLDQRTGSYEQYF. In DNA form, the CDR3 reads TGTGCCAGCAGCTTAGATCAAAGGACAGGGTCCTACGAGCAGTACTTC.

Turning to this clonotype: Sequence at one end of the junction differs from germline and may be a read error. The chain joins TRBV6-5 to TRBJ2-1, with 7 bases aligning to TRBD2. Germline CDR1 MNHEY, CDR2 SVGAGI. There are 16 residues in the CDR3. The CDR3 is CASSYDQRGTYNVQFF. The CDR3 DNA is TGTGCCAGCAGTTACGACCAGCGGGGCACCTACAATGTGCAGTTCTTC.

The rearrangement joins TRBV12-3 or TRBV12-4 to TRBJ2-7; D perhaps matches TRBD2 (5 bases). Trimming cost V 3 bases and J 6 bases, with 18 bases left between them. CDR3 length: 15 residues. The CDR3 here is CASSFGSAVYAEQYF. The CDR3 DNA sequence: TGTGCCAGCAGTTTCGGTAGCGCGGTCTACGCCGAGCAGTACTTC.

In this sample, this clonotype turned up a few times. The chain is built from TRBV5-1 and TRBJ2-1, with 11 bases aligning to TRBD1. CDR1 and CDR2 (germline): SGHRS, YFSETQ. This CDR3 contains 15 residues. The trim removed 0 bases at V and 6 bases at J, leaving 2 bases unmatched. Here the CDR3 DNA reads TGCGCCAGCAGCTTGGAGGGGACAGGGGGCAATGAGCAGTTCTTC. It codes for CASSLEGTGGNEQFF.

The chain has TRBV5-6 and TRBJ2-1; TRBD1 is a possible D gene (5 bases). The V end was cut by 7 bases, the J end by 2 bases, with 22 bases between. Germline CDR1 and CDR2: SGHDT and YYEEEE. The CDR3 spans 17 residues. CDR3 residues: CASGWVVWGSTYNEQFF. The CDR3 coding sequence is TGTGCCAGCGGCTGGGTGGTGTGGGGCTCAACCTACAATGAGCAGTTCTTC.

This rearrangement joins TRBV4-2 to TRBJ2-7; TRBD2 aligns across 10 bases. In germline, CDR1 is LGHNA, CDR2 YNFKEQ. V shed 3 bases and J 3 bases; nucleotides not matched to a gene: 8. The CDR3 runs to 16 residues. The CDR3 nucleotides read TGTGCCAGCAGCCATTCTCTAGCGGGAGCAATCTACGAGCAGTACTTC. The encoded protein is CASSHSLAGAIYEQYF.

V and J are TRBV29-1 and TRBJ1-1, with D possibly TRBD1 on 5 matching bases. The V gene's germline CDR1 is SQVTM and CDR2 ANQGSEA. CDR3 length: 13 amino acids. V gave up 6 bases and J gave up 7 bases, with 18 bases separating them. The CDR3 DNA reads as TGCAGCGTCGGGACTTCCCCCCCGGTTGAAGCTTTCTTT. Protein product: CSVGTSPPVEAFF.

This clonotype has more than one count but fewer than ten. The chain is built from TRBV28 and TRBJ2-5, with 10 bases matching TRBD1. The J call may be wrong; the DNA end is better matched by TRBJ2-7. Germline V gene data show CDR1 as MDHEN and CDR2 as SYDVKM. The CDR3 covers 15 residues. This CDR3 reads CASKGTGAPSYEQYF. The CDR3 DNA sequence: TGTGCCAGCAAGGGGACAGGGGCCCCCTCCTACGAGCAGTACTTC.